The 3 T cell receptor beta chains presented below share a single source sample, sequenced in a study of CD8+ T cells in alopecia areata. Treatment given: oral pan-JAK inhibitor, 5-10 mg twice daily. In each case, RNA was isolated and then reverse transcribed into cDNA as the sequencing template. Sequencing was performed with immunoSEQ multiplex PCR; in TCRdb, only in-frame clones are kept and a portion is missing. The sample lists 110,000 to 150,000 clones, roughly 80% seen once, with 25% in the top ten. Sequenced here: CD8+ T cells sorted from blood, sampled at week 4, from a patient treated with tofacitinib. These receptor sequences come from a human donor with alopecia areata.

This clone was observed a few times. The gene calls are TRBV29-1 and TRBJ2-1, with 13 bases identical to TRBD2. This CDR3 has 17 amino acids. Germline trimming cut 3 bases from V and 0 bases from J; bases unmatched to any gene: 5. Germline assignment: CDR1 SQVTM and CDR2 ANQGSEA. Here the CDR3 reads CSVDGLAGASSYNEQFF. CDR3 nucleotides: TGCAGCGTTGATGGACTAGCGGGGGCCAGCTCCTACAATGAGCAGTTCTTC.

The chain uses TRBV5-4 and TRBJ2-2; 7 bases line up with TRBD1. This CDR3 is 14 amino acids long. V dropped 5 bases and J dropped 3; count of bases not matched to a gene: 4. Germline loops: CDR1 SGHNT, CDR2 YYREEE (reference sequence). CDR3 bases: TGTGCCAGCAGAAACAGGGGTGACACCGGGGAGCTGTTTTTT. This codes for CASRNRGDTGELFF.

This sequence joins TRBV2 and TRBJ2-3; the D gene is possibly TRBD2 (6 bases). The CDR3 contains 16 residues. CDR1 SNHLY and CDR2 FYNNEI come from the germline V gene. The germline V and J ends were trimmed by 2 bases and 2 bases, with 14 bases remaining between them. This chain's CDR3 is CASSELTGVNTDTQYF. As DNA, the CDR3 is TGTGCCAGCAGTGAACTGACGGGGGTAAACACAGATACGCAGTATTTT.